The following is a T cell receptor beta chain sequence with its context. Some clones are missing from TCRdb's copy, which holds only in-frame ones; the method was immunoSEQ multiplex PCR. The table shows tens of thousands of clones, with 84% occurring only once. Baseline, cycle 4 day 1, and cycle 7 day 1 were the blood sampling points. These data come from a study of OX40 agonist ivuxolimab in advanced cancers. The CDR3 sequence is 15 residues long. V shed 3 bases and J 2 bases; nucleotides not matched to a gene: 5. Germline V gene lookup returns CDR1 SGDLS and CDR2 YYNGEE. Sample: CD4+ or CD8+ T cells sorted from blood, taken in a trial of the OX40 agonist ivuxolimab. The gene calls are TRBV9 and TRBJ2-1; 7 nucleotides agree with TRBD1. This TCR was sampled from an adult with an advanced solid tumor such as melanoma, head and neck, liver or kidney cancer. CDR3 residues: CASSARGLPYNEQFF. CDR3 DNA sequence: TGTGCCAGCAGCGCTAGGGGGCTCCCCTACAATGAGCAGTTCTTC.